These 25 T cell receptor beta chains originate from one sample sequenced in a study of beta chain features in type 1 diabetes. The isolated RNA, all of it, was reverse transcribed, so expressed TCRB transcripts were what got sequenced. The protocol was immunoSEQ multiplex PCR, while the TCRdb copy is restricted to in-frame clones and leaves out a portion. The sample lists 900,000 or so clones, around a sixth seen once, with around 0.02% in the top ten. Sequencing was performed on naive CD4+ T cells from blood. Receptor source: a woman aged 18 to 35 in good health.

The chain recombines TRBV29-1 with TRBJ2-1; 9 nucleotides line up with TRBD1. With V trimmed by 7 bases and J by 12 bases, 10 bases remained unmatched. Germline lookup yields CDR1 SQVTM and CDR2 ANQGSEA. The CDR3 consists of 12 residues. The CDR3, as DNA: TGCAGCGCCGACCCGGGACAGGGTGTGCAGTTCTTC. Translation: CSADPGQGVQFF.

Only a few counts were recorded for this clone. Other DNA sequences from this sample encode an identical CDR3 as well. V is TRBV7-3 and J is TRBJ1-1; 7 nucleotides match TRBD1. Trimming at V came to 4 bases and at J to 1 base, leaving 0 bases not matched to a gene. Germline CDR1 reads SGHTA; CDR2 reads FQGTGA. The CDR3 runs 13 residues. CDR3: CASSWDRNTEAFF. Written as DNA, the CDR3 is TGTGCCAGCAGCTGGGACAGGAACACTGAAGCTTTCTTT. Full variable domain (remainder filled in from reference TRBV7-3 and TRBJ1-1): GAGVSQTPSNKVTEKGKYVELRCDPISGHTALYWYRQSLGQGPEFLIYFQGTGAADDSGLPNDRFFAVRPEGSVSTLKIQRTERGDSAVYLCASSWDRNTEAFFGQGTRLTVV.

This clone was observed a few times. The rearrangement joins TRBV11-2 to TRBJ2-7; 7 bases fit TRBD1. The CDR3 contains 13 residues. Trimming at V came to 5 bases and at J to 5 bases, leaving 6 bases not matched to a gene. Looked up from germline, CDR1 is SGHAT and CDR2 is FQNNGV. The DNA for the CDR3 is TGTGCCAGCAGCCAAAACAGGGGTAACGAGCAGTACTTC. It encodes CASSQNRGNEQYF.

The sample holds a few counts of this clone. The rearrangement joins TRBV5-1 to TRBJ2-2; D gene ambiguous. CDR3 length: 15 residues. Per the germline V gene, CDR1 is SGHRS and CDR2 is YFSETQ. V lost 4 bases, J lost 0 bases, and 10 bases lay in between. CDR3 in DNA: TGCGCCAGCAGCCCCGGGCAAACGAACACCGGGGAGCTGTTTTTT. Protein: CASSPGQTNTGELFF.

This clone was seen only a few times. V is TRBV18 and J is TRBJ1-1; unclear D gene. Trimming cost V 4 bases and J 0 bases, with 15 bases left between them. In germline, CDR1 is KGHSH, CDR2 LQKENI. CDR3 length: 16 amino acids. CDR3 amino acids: CASSLIAGSMNTEAFF. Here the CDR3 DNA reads TGTGCCAGCTCACTCATTGCCGGATCCATGAACACTGAAGCTTTCTTT.

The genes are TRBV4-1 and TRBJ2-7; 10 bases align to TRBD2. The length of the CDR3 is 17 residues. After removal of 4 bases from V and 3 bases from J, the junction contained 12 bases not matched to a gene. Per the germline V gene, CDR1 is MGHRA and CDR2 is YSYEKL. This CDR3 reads CASSLRVAGGRLYEQYF. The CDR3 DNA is TGCGCCAGCAGCCTCCGAGTAGCGGGAGGTAGGCTCTACGAGCAGTACTTC.

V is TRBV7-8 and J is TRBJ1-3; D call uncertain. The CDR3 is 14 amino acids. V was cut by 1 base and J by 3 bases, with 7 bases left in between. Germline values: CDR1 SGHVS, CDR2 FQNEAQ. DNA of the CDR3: TGTGCCAGCAGCTTAGTTGTGCGTGGAAACACCATATATTTT. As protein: CASSLVVRGNTIYF.

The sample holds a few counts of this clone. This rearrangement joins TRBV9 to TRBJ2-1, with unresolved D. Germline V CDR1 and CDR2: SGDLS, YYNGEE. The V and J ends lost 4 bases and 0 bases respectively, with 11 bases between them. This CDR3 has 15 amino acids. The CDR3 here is CASSRTVSSYNEQFF. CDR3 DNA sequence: TGTGCCAGCAGCAGAACCGTTAGCTCCTACAATGAGCAGTTCTTC.

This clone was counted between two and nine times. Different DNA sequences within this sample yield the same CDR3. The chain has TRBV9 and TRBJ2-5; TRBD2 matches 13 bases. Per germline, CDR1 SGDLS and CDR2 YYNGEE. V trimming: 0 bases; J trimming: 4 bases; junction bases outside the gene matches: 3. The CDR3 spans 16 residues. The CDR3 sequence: CASSVGTSGRGETQYF. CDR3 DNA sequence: TGTGCCAGCAGCGTAGGGACTAGCGGGAGAGGAGAGACCCAGTACTTC.

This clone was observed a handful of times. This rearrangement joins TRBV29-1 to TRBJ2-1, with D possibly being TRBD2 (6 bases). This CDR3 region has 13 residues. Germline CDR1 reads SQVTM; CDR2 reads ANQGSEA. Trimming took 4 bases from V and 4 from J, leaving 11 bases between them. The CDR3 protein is CSVVGTGYNEQFF. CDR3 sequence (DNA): TGCAGCGTTGTAGGGACTGGGTACAATGAGCAGTTCTTC.

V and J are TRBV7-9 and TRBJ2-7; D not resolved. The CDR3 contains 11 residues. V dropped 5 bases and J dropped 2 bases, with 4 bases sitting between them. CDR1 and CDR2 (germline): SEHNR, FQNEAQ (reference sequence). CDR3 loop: CASSQAYEQYF. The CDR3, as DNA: TGTGCCAGCAGCCAGGCCTACGAGCAGTACTTC.

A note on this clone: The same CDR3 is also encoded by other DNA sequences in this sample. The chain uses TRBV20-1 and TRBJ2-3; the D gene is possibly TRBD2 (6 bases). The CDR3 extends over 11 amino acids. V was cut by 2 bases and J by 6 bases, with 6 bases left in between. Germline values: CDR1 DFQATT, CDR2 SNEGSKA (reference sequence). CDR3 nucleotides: TGCAGTGCTAGACGGGGGGATACGCAGTATTTT. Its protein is CSARRGDTQYF.

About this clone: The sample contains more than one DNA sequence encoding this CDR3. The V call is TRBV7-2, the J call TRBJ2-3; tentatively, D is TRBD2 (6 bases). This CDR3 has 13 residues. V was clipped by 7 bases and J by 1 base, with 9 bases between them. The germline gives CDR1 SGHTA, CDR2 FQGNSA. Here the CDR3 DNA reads TGTGCCAGCAAACTAGCAGGCACAGATACGCAGTATTTT. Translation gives CASKLAGTDTQYF.

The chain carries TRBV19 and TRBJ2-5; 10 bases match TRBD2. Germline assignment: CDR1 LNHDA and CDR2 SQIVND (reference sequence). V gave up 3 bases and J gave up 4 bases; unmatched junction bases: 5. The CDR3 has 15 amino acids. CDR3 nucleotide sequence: TGTGCCAGTAGTATGGCACTAGCGGGAATAGAGACCCAGTACTTC. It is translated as CASSMALAGIETQYF.

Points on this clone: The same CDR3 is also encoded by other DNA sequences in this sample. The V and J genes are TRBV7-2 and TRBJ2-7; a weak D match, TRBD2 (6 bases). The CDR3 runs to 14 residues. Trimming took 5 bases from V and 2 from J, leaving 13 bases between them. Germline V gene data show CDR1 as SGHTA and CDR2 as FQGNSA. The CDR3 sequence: CASSLGGGAYEQYF. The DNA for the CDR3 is TGTGCCAGCAGCCTTGGCGGAGGGGCCTACGAGCAGTACTTC.

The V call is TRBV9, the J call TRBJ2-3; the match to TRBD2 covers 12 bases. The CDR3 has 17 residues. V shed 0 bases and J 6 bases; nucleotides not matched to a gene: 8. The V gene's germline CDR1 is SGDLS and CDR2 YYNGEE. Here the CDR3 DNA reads TGTGCCAGCAGCGTAGGTTCGCTAGCGGGAGGGTCCGATACGCAGTATTTT. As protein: CASSVGSLAGGSDTQYF.

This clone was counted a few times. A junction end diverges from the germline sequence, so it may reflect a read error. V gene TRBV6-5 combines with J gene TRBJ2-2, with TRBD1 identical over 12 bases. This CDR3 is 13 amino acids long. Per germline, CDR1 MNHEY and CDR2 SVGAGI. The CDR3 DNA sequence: TGCGAGGGACAGGGGGCGAAGACCGGGGAGCTGTTTTTT. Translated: CEGQGAKTGELFF.

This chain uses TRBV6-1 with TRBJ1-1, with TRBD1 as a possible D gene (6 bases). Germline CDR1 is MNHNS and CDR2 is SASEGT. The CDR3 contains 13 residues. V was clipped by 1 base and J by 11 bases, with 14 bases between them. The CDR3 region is CASSEGPGAGAFF. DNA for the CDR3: TGTGCCAGCAGTGAAGGGCCAGGGGCCGGGGCTTTCTTT.

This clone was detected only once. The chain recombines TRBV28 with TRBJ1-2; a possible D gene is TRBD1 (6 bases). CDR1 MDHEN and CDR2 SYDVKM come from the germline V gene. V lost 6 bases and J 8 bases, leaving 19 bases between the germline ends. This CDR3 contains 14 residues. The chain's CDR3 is CASSLLQGRKGYTF. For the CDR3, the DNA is TGTGCCAGCAGCCTTTTACAGGGTCGAAAGGGCTACACCTTC.

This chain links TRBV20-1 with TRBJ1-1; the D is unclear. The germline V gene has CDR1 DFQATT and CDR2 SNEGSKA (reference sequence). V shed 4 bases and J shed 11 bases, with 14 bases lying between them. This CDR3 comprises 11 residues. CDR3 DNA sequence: TGCAGTGCTACGCGTGTGTTTGGGGCTTTCTTT. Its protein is CSATRVFGAFF.

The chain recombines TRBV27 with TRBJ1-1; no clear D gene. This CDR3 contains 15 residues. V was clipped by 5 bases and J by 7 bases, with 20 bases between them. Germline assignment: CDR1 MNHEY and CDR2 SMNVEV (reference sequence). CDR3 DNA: TGTGCCAGCAGTCCACTCGGGATCGAAACCGATGAAGCTTTCTTT. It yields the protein CASSPLGIETDEAFF.

The CDR3: CASSSRTGLSSGNTIYF. The CDR3 nucleotides are TGTGCCAGCAGCTCCAGGACAGGGCTCAGTTCTGGAAACACCATATATTTT. This chain links TRBV5-6 with TRBJ1-3, with 8 positions matching TRBD1. This CDR3 is built from 17 residues. Germline V gene data show CDR1 as SGHDT and CDR2 as YYEEEE. J was trimmed by 1 base and V by 3 bases; bases with no gene match: 9.

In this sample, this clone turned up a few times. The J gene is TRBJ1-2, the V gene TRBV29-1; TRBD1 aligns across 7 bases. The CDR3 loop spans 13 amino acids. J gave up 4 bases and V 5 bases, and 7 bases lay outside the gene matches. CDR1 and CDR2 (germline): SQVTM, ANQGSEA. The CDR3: CSVRDRVLYGYTF. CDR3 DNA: TGCAGCGTTAGGGACAGAGTACTCTATGGCTACACCTTC.

CDR3 protein: CAINRDLNTEAFF. The CDR3 DNA reads TGTGCCATCAACAGGGATCTGAACACTGAAGCTTTCTTT. The chain carries TRBV10-3 and TRBJ1-1; possibly TRBD1 for D (6 bases). CDR1 is ENHRY, CDR2 SYGVKD, per germline. V was clipped by 7 bases and J by 0 bases, with 9 bases between them. CDR3 length: 13 residues.

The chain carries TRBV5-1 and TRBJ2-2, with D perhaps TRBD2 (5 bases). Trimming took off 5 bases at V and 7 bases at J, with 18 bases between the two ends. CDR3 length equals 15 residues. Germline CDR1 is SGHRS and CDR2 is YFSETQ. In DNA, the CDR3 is TGCGCCAGCAGGGCCTCGGGATACCCCAACGGGGAGCTGTTTTTT. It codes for CASRASGYPNGELFF.